This T cell receptor beta chain came from a study of blood T cell repertoires in COVID-19. Libraries were prepared by immunoSEQ multiplex PCR; TCRdb keeps only in-frame clonotypes and omits some of them. This sample carries roughly 440,000 clones, roughly 88% of them seen once, and the ten largest clones take roughly 12%. CDR3 size: 15 residues. Per the germline V gene, CDR1 is SQVTM and CDR2 is ANQGSEA. Trimming shortened V by 4 bases and J by 3 bases, and 15 bases separated the two germline ends. Sequenced material: peripheral blood. The source of this sequence is a woman aged 45 to 65 with COVID-19, enrolled during active disease. This rearrangement joins TRBV29-1 to TRBJ1-4; TRBD1 might be the D (6 bases). CDR3 region: CSVGQVGNSNEKLFF. The CDR3 coding sequence is TGCAGCGTTGGACAGGTGGGCAACTCTAATGAAAAACTGTTTTTT.